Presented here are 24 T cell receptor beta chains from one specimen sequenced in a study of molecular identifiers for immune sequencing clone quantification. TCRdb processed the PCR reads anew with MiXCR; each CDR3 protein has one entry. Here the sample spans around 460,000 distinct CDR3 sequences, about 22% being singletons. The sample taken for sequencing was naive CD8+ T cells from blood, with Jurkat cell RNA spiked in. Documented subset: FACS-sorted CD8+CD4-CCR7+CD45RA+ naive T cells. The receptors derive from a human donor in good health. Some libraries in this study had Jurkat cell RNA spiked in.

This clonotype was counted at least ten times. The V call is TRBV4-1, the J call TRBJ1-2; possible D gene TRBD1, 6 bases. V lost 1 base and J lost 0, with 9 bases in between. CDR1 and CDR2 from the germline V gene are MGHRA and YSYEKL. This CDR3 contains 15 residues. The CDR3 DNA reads TGCGCCAGCAGCCAAGGACAGGCCACTAACTATGGCTACACCTTC. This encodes CASSQGQATNYGYTF.

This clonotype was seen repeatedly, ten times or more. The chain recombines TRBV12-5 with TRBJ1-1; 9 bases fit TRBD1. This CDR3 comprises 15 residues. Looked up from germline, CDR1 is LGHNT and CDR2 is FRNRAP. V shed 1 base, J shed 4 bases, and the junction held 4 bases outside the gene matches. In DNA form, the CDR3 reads TGTGCTAGTGGTTTGGCTAAGACAGGGGGCACTGAAGCTTTCTTT. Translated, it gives CASGLAKTGGTEAFF.

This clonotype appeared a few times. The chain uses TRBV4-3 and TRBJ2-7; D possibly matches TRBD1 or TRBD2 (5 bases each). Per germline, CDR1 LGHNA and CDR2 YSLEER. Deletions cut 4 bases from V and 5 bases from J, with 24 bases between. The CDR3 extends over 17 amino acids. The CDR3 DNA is TGCGCCAGCAGCCTCCGATGGGCCAGGGAGTGGTGTCACGAGCAGTACTTC. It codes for CASSLRWAREWCHEQYF.

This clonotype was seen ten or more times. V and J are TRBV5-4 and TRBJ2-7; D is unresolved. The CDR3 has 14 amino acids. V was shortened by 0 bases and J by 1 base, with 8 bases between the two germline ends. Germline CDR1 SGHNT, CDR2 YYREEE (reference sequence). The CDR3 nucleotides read TGTGCCAGCAGCTTGGTCGGCGGTTCCTACGAGCAGTACTTC. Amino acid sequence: CASSLVGGSYEQYF.

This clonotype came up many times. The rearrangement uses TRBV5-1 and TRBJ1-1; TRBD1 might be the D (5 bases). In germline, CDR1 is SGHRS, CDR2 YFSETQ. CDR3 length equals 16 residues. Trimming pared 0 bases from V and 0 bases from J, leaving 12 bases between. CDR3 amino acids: CASSLAWDGLNTEAFF. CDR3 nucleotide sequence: TGCGCCAGCAGCTTGGCCTGGGACGGATTGAACACTGAAGCTTTCTTT.

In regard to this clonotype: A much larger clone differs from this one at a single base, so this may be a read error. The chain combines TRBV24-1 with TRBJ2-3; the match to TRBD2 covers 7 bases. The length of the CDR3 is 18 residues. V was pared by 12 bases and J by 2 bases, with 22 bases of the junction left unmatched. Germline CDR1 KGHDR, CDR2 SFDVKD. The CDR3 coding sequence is TGTGCCTCCCAGGACGGCAATTTAGCGGGTTTACACACAGATACGCAGTATTTT. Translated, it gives CASQDGNLAGLHTDTQYF.

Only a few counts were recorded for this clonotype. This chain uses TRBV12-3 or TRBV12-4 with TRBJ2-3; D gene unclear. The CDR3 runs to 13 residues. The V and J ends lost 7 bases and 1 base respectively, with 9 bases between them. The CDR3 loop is CASTPEGTDTQYF. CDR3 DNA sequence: TGTGCCAGCACCCCCGAGGGCACAGATACGCAGTATTTT.

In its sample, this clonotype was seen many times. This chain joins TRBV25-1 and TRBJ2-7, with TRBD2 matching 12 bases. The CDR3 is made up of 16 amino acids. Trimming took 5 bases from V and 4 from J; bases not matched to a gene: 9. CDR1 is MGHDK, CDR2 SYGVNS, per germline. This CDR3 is CASSKWTSGNYYEQYF. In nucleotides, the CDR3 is TGTGCCAGCAGTAAATGGACTAGCGGGAATTATTACGAGCAGTACTTC.

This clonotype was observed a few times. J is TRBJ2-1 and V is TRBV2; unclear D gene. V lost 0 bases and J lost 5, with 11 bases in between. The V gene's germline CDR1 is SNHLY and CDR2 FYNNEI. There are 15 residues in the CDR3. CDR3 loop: CASSEAPGPHNEQFF. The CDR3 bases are TGTGCCAGCAGTGAAGCGCCTGGCCCCCACAATGAGCAGTTCTTC.

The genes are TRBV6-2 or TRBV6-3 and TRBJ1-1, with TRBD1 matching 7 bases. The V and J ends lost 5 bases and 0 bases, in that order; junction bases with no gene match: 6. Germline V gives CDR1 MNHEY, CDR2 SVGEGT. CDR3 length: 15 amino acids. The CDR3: CASSQGGTMNTEAFF. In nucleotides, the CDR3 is TGTGCCAGCAGTCAGGGGGGGACAATGAACACTGAAGCTTTCTTT.

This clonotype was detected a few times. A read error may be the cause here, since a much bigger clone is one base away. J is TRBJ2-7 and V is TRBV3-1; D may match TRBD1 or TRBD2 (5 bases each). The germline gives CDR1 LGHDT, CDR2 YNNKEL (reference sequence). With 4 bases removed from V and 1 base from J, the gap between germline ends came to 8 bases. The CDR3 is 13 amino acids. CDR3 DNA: TGTGCCAGCAGCCGGGGGAGATCCTACGAGCAGTACTTC. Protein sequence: CASSRGRSYEQYF.

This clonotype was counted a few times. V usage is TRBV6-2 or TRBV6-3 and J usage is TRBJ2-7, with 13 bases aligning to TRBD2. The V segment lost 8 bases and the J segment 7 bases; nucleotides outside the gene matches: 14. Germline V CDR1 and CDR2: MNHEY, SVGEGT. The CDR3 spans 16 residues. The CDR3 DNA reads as TGTGCCAGCTCCAGGACTAGCGGGAGATCAGCGGGTGAGCAGTACTTC. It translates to CASSRTSGRSAGEQYF.

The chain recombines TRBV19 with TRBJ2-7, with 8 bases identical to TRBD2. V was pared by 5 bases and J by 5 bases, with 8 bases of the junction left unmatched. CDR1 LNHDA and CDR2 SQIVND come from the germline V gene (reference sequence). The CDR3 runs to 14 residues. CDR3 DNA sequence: TGTGCCAGTAGTCCCACTAGCGGATGGAACGAGCAGTACTTC. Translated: CASSPTSGWNEQYF.

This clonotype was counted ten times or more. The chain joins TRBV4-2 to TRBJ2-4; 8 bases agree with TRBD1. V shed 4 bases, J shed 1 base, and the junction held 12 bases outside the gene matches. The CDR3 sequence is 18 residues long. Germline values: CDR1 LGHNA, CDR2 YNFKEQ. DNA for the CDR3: TGTGCCAGCAGCCCTCAAGTCACACAGGGGGGTGCCAAAAACATTCAGTACTTC. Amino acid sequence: CASSPQVTQGGAKNIQYF.

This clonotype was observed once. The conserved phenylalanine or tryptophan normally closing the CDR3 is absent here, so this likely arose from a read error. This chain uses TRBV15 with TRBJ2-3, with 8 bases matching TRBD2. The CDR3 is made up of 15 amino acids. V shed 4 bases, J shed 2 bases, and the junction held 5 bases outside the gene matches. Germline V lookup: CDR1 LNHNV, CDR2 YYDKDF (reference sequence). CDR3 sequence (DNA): TGTGCCACCAGCATAACTAGCGGCCCCACAGATACGCAGTATCTT. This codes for CATSITSGPTDTQYL.

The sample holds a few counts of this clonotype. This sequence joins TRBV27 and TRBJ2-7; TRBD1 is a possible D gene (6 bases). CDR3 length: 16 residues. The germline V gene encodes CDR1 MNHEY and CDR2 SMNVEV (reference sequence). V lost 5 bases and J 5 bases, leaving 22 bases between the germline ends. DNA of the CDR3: TGTGCCAGCAGTCCCCTGGGGGCTCCCAATGCCCACGAGCAGTACTTC. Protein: CASSPLGAPNAHEQYF.

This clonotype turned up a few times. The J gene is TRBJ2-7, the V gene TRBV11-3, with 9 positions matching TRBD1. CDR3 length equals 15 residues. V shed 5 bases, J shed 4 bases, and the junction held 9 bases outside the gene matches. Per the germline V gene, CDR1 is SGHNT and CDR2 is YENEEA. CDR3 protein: CASSAGTGSGYEQYF. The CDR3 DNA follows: TGTGCCAGCAGCGCCGGGACAGGGTCGGGGTACGAGCAGTACTTC.

CDR3: CASSATGTADTQYF. Here the CDR3 DNA reads TGTGCCAGCAGCGCCACCGGGACCGCAGATACGCAGTATTTT. This chain links TRBV9 with TRBJ2-3; either TRBD1 or TRBD2 may supply D (5 bases each). Germline CDR1 reads SGDLS; CDR2 reads YYNGEE. CDR3 size: 14 residues. Trimming left V 3 bases short and J 4 bases short, with 12 bases between.

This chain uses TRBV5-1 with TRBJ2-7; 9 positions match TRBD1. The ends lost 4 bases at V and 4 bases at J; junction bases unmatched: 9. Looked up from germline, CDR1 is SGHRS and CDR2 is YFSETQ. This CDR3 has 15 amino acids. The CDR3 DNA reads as TGCGCCAGCAGCGGCCCAGGTGGGACAGGGTACGAGCAGTACTTC. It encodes CASSGPGGTGYEQYF.

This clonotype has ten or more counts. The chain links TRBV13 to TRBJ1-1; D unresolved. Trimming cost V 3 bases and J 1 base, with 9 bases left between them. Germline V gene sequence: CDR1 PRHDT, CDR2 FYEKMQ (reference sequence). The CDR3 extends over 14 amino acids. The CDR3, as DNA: TGTGCCAGCAGCTTCAGATATTCGAACACTGAAGCTTTCTTT. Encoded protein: CASSFRYSNTEAFF.

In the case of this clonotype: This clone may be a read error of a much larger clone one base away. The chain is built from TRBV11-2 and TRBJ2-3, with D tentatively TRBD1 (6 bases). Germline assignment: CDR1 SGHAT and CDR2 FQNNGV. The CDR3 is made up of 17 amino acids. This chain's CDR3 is CAGSLITGTPPSDTQYF. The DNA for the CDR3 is TGTGCCGGCAGCTTAATAACAGGGACGCCTCCCTCGGATACGCAGTATTTT.

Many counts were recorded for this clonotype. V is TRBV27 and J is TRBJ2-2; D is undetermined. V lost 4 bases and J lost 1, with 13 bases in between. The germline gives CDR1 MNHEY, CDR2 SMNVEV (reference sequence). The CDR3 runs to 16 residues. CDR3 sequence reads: CASSSGATWNTGELFF. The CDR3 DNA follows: TGTGCCAGCAGTTCAGGAGCAACTTGGAACACCGGGGAGCTGTTTTTT.

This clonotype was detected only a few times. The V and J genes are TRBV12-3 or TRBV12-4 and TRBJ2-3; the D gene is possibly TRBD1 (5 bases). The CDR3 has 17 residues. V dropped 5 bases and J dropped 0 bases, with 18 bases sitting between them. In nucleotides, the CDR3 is TGTGCCAGCAGTCCCCCGCCGGACACCACTAGCACAGATACGCAGTATTTT. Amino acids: CASSPPPDTTSTDTQYF.

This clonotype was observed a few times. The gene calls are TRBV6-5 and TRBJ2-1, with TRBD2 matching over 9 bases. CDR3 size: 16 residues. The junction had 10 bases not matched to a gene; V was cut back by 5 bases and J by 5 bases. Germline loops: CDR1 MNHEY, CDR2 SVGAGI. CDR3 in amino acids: CASSPLRGGAHNEQFF. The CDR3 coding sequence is TGTGCCAGCAGTCCCCTTCGCGGGGGGGCGCACAATGAGCAGTTCTTC.